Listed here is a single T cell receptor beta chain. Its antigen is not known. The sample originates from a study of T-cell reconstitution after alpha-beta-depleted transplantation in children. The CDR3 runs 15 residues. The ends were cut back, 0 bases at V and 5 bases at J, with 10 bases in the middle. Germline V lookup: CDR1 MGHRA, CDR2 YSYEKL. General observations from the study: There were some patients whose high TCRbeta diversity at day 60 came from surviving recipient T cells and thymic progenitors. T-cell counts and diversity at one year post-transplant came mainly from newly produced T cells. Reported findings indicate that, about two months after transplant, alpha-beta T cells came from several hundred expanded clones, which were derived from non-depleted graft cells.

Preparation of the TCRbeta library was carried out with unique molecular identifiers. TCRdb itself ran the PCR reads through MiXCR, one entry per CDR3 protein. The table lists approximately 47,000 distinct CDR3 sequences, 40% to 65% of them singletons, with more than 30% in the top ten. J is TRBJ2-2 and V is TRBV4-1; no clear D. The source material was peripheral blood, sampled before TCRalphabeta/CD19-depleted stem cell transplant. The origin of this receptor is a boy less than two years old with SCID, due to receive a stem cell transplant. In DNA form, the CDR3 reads TGCGCCAGCAGCCAAGAGGCCCGGGCGACCGGGGAGCTGTTTTTT. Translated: CASSQEARATGELFF.